This T cell receptor (beta chain) is drawn from a study of blood T cell repertoires in COVID-19. At the level of the study: There were acute and convalescent COVID-19 samples, and they came from the United States, Italy and Spain.

The junction had 3 bases not matched to a gene; V was cut back by 5 bases and J by 0 bases. The CDR3 extends over 15 amino acids. Germline lookup yields CDR1 MDHEN and CDR2 SYDVKM. In the study's own analysis: Reference gene primer amplification gave nucleated cell count estimates. Measured with immunoSEQ multiplex PCR; TCRdb has only the in-frame clones, and not every one. That table is the source of V, J and clone size, and D and trimming were worked out from the DNA. The sample lists about 87,000 clones, around 81% seen once, with more than 2% in the top ten. The J gene is TRBJ2-4, the V gene TRBV28, with 8 bases identical to TRBD1. The receptor was isolated from a woman in her sixties or seventies with acute or convalescent COVID-19. Specimen: peripheral blood. The CDR3 sequence: CASSMTGVAKNIQYF. The CDR3 DNA is TGTGCCAGCAGTATGACAGGGGTAGCCAAAAACATTCAGTACTTC.